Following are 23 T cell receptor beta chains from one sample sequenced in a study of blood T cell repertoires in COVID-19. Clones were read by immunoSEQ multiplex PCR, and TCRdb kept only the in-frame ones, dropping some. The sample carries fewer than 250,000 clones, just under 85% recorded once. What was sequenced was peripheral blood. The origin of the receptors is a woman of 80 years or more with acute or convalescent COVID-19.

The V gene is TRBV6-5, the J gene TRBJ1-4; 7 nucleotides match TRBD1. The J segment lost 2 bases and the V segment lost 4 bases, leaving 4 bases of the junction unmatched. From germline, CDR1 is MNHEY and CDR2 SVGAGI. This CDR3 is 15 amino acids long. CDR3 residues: CASSSGGGTNEKLFF. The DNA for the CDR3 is TGTGCCAGCAGTTCAGGGGGAGGCACTAATGAAAAACTGTTTTTT.

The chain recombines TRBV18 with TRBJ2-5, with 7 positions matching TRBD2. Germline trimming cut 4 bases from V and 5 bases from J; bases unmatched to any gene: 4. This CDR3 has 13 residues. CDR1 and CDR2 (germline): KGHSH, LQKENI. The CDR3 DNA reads TGTGCCAGCTCACGACTAGCAGGGGAGACCCAGTACTTC. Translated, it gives CASSRLAGETQYF.

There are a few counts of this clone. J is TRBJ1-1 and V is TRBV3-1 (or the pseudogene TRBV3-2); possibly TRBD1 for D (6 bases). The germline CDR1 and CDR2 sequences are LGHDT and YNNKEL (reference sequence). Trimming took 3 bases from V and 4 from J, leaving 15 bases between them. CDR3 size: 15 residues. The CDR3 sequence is CASSHRGSLSTEAFF. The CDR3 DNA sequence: TGTGCCAGCAGCCACAGGGGCTCTTTGAGCACTGAAGCTTTCTTT.

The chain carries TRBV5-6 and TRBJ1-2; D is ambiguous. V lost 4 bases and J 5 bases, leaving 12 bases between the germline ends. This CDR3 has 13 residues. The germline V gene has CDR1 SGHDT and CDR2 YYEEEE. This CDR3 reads CASSPRTVYGYTF. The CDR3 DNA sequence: TGTGCCAGCAGCCCCCGGACTGTTTATGGCTACACCTTC.

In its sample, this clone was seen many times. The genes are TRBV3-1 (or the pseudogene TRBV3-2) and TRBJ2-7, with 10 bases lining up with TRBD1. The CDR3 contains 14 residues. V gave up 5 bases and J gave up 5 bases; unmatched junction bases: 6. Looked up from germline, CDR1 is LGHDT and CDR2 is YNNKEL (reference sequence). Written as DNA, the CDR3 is TGTGCCAGCAGCACTCCCGGGACAGGGGACGAGCAGTACTTC. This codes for CASSTPGTGDEQYF.

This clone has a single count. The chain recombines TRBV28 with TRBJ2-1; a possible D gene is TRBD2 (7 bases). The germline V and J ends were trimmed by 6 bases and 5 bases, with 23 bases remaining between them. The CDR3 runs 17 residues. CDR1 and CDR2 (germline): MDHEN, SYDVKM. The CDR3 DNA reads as TGTGCCAGCAGGAGCTCCGGGGGGCAGGCTTCTCACAATGAGCAGTTCTTC. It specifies CASRSSGGQASHNEQFF.

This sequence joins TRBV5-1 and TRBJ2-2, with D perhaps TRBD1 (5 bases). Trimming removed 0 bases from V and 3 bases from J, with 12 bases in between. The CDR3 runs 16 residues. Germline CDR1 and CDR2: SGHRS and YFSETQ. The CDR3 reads CASSLDTGAYTGELFF. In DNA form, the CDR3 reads TGCGCCAGCAGCTTGGATACAGGAGCGTACACCGGGGAGCTGTTTTTT.

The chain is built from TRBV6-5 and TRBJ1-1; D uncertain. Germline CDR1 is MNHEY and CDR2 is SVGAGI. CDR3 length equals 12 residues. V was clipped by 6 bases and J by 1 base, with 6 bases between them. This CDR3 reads CASSDTNTEAFF. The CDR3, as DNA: TGTGCCAGCAGCGACACGAACACTGAAGCTTTCTTT.

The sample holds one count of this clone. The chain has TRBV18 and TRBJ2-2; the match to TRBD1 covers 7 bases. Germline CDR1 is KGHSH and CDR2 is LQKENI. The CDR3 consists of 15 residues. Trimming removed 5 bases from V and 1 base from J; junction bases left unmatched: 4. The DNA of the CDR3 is TGTGCCAGCTCAAACCGACAGGGGAACACCGGGGAGCTGTTTTTT. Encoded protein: CASSNRQGNTGELFF.

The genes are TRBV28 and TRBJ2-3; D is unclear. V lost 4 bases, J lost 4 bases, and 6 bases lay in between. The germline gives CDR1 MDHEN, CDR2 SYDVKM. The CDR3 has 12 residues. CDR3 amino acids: CASSSRADTQYF. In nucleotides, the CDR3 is TGTGCCAGCAGTTCCCGGGCAGATACGCAGTATTTT. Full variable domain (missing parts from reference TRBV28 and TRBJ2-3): DVKVTQSSRYLVKRTGEKVFLECVQDMDHENMFWYRQDPGLGLRLIYFSYDVKMKEKGDIPEGYSVSREKKERFSLILESASTNQTSMYLCASSSRADTQYFGPGTRLTVL.

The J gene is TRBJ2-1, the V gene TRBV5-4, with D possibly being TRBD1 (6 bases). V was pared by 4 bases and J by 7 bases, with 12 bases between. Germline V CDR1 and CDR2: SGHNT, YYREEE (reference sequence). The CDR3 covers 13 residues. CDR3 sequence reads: CASSQIQGNEQFF. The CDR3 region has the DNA TGTGCCAGCAGCCAGATACAGGGAAATGAGCAGTTCTTC.

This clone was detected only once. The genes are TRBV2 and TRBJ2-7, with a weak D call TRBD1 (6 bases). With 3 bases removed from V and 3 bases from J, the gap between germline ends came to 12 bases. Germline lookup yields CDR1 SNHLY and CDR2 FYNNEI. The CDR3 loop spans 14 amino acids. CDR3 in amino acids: CASSDQTGNYEQYF. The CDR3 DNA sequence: TGTGCCAGCAGTGACCAGACAGGAAACTACGAGCAGTACTTC. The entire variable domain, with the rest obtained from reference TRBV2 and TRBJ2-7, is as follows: EPEVTQTPSHQVTQMGQEVILRCVPISNHLYFYWYRQILGQKVEFLVSFYNNEISEKSEIFDDQFSVERPDGSNFTLKIRSTKLEDSAMYFCASSDQTGNYEQYFGPGTRLTVT.

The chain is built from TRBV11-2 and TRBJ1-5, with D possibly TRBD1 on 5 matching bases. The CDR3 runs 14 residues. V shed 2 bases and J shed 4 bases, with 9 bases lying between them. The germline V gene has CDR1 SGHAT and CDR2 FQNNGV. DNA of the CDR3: TGTGCCAGCAGCTTAACAGGCCCTAATCAGCCCCAGCATTTT. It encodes CASSLTGPNQPQHF.

The CDR3 is CASTGGLIGEKLFF. The CDR3 DNA is TGTGCCAGCACGGGGGGGTTGATAGGGGAAAAACTGTTTTTT. The gene calls are TRBV2 and TRBJ1-4; tentatively, D is TRBD1 (5 bases). The length of the CDR3 is 14 residues. The germline V and J ends were trimmed by 7 bases and 8 bases, with 17 bases remaining between them. Germline loops: CDR1 SNHLY, CDR2 FYNNEI.

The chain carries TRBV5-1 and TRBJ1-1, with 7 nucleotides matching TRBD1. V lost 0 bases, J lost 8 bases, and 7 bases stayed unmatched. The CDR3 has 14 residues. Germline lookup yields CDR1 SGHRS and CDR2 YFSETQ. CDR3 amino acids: CASSLEGQIQEAFF. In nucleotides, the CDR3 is TGCGCCAGCAGCTTGGAGGGACAGATCCAAGAAGCTTTCTTT.

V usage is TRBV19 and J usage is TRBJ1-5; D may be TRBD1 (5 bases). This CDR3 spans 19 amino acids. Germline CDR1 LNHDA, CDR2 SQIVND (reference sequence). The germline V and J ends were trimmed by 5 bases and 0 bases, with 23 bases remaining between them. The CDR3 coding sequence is TGTGCCAGTAGTGTAAGATCCGGAGCAGGGATCTATAGCAATCAGCCCCAGCATTTT. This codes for CASSVRSGAGIYSNQPQHF.

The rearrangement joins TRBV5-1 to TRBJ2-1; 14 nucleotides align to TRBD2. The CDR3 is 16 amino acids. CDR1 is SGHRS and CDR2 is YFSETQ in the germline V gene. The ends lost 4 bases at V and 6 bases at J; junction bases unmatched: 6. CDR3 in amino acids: CASSPRTSGRTNEQFF. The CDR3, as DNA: TGCGCCAGCAGCCCAAGGACTAGCGGGAGGACCAATGAGCAGTTCTTC. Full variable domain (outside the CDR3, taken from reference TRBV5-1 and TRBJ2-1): KAGVTQTPRYLIKTRGQQVTLSCSPISGHRSVSWYQQTPGQGLQFLFEYFSETQRNKGNFPGRFSGRQFSNSRSEMNVSTLELGDSALYLCASSPRTSGRTNEQFFGPGTRLTVL.

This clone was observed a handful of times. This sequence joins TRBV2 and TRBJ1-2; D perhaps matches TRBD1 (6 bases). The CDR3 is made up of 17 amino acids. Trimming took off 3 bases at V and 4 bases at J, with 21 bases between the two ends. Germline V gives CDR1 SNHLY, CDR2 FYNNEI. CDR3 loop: CASSDGQPNLGGYGYTF. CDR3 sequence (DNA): TGTGCCAGCAGTGACGGACAGCCCAACTTGGGTGGCTATGGCTACACCTTC. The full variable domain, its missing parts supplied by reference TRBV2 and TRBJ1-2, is EPEVTQTPSHQVTQMGQEVILRCVPISNHLYFYWYRQILGQKVEFLVSFYNNEISEKSEIFDDQFSVERPDGSNFTLKIRSTKLEDSAMYFCASSDGQPNLGGYGYTFGSGTRLTVV.

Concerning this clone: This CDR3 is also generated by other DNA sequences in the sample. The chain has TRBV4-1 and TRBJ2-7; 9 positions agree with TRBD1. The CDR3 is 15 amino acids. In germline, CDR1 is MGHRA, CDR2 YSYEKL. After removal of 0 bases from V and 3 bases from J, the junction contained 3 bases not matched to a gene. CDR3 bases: TGCGCCAGCAGCCAAGAATCGACAGGGGGCTACGAGCAGTACTTC. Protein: CASSQESTGGYEQYF.

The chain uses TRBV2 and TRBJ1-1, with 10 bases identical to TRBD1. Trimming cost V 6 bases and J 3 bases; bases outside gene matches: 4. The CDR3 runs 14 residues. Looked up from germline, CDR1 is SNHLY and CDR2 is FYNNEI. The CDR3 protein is CASRGDRGHTEAFF. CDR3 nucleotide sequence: TGTGCCAGCAGAGGTGACAGGGGGCACACTGAAGCTTTCTTT.

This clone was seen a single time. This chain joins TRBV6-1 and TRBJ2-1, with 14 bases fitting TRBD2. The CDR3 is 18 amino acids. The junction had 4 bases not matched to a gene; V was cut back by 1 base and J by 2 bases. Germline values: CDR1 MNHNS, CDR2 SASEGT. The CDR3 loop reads CASSEVGTSGGPYNEQFF. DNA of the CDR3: TGTGCCAGCAGTGAAGTAGGGACTAGCGGGGGTCCCTACAATGAGCAGTTCTTC.

CDR3 residues: CASGRGDLGTGELFF. DNA of the CDR3: TGTGCCAGCGGACGGGGGGATTTGGGCACCGGGGAGCTGTTTTTT. This rearrangement joins TRBV28 to TRBJ2-2; 7 bases match TRBD2. The V gene's germline CDR1 is MDHEN and CDR2 SYDVKM. Unmatched junction bases numbered 10, after V lost 8 bases and J lost 4 bases. The CDR3 loop spans 15 amino acids.

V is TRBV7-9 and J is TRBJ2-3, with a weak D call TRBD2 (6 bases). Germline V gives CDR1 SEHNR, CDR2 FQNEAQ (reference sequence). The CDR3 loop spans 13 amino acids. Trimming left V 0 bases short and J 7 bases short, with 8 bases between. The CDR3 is CASSLAGGNTQYF. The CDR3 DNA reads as TGTGCCAGCAGCTTAGCTGGGGGGAATACGCAGTATTTT.